This T cell receptor beta chain was found in a study of cytotoxic CD8 clonotypes in ibrutinib-treated CLL. After removal of 5 bases from V and 0 bases from J, the junction contained 5 bases not matched to a gene. The V gene's germline CDR1 is MNHEY and CDR2 SMNVEV (reference sequence). The CDR3 runs to 15 residues. Depth targeted 1 in 200,000 to 1 in 1 million T cells, averaging 10x coverage per clonotype. Only in-frame clones appear in the TCRdb table, and some are missing; sequencing was by immunoSEQ multiplex PCR. The data contain 250,000 or so clones, under 75% of them singletons. This rearrangement joins TRBV27 to TRBJ2-3, with 7 nucleotides matching TRBD2. This sequence originates from a human donor with chronic lymphocytic leukemia. Sample: PBMCs, taken after 24 months of ibrutinib treatment. Written as DNA, the CDR3 is TGTGCCAGCAGTCGACTAGCAGCTAGCACAGATACGCAGTATTTT. Translation gives CASSRLAASTDTQYF.